This TCR beta chain was captured in a study of CXCR3-negative and CXCR3-positive naive CD8 T cells (dated by TCRdb to the late 2010s). Describing the broader study: In total, 130 million to 150 million TRB reads were obtained, which works out to roughly 1.5 +/- 0.3 million reads per library. The diversity and physicochemical repertoire analyses included some 11 donors pooled from two independent experiments. TRBV-TRBJ cluster analysis included naive subsets from about five donors and memory cells from 3 donors.

Each CD8+ T cell subset was flow-sorted in triplicate, and 300,000 to 350,000 cells per subset were placed directly into RLT lysis buffer. Using standard density gradient centrifugation, peripheral blood mononuclear cells were isolated from buffy coats. An RNeasy Mini Kit was used to extract total RNA from the sorted cells. TCRdb records NextSeq 550 as the sequencer. The Human TCR Profiling Kit (MiLaboratory) was used to make UMI-labeled 5' RACE TRB cDNA libraries. The full amount of extracted RNA was used for cDNA synthesis, and the full amount of resulting cDNA was used for PCR amplification. The libraries were made side by side, with each library going through the same number of PCR cycles. The original methods were these. MIGEC and MiXCR extracted about 50,000 +/- 10,000 unique UMI-labeled TRB cDNA molecules per library, requiring at least two reads per UMI. On average, approximately 40,000 +/- 10,000 functional in-frame TRB CDR3 nucleotide clonotypes lacking stop codons were found per library. Diversity metrics, including normalized Shannon-Wiener and Chao1, were computed in VDJtools after downsampling to 5000 UMI-labeled TRB molecules per sample. For the central five CDR3 residues, VDJtools calculated physicochemical properties weighted by clonotype size, namely interaction energy, strength, volume and Kidera factor 4. One entry per CDR3 protein sequence results from the TCRdb reprocessing of the reads, with DNA left out. The V and J calls and clone size come from TCRdb's table, not from the authors' own analysis. The sample's table covers about 56,000 distinct CDR3 sequences. The top ten clonotypes cover 20% to 25% of the sample.

Results and caveats for the whole study, not just this receptor: Both naive subsets had comparably high repertoire diversity, while memory CD8+ T cells had much lower repertoire diversity. Because surface CD5, which is linked to self-reactivity in mice, was comparable between the naive subsets, TCR interaction strength was also inferred from TRB CDR3 physicochemical properties. Freshly isolated PBMCs were used for most assays because CXCR3 expression partially decreased after cryopreservation. TRBV-TRBJ usage was similar between naive CXCR3-negative and CXCR3-positive cells from the same donor, while memory cells showed distinct patterns.

Points on this clonotype: Its binding antigen is unknown.

The CDR3 runs 12 residues from the cysteine to the phenylalanine. No DNA is recorded. CDR1 and CDR2, looked up from the germline V gene, are SQVTM and ANQGSEA. The TCR originated in a human donor in good health. Some clones in this sample may be carry-over from other donors' samples. The rearrangement joined TRBV29-1 to TRBJ1-4; TCRdb's D call of TRBD1 is untestable without DNA. Sequenced: memory CD8+ T cells from blood. The sample's cell subset or site label, decoded: conventional CD8+ memory T cells (TMEM), sorted as controls. The CDR3 reads CSFTGFDEKLFF.